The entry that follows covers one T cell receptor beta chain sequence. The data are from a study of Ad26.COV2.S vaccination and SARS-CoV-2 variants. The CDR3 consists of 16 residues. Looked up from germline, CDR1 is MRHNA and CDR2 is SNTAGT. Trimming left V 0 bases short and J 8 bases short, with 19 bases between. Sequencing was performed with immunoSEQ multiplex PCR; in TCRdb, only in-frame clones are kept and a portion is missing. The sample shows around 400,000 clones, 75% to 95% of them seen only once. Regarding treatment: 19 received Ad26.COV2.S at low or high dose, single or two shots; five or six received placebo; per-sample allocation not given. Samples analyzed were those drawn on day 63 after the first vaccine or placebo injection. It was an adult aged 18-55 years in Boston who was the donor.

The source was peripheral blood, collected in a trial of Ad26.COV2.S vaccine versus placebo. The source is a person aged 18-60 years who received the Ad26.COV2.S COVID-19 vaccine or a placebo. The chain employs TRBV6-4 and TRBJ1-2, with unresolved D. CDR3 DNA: TGTGCCAGCAGTGACTCGAGTATGGGATTAATACGGGGCTACACCTTC. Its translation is CASSDSSMGLIRGYTF.